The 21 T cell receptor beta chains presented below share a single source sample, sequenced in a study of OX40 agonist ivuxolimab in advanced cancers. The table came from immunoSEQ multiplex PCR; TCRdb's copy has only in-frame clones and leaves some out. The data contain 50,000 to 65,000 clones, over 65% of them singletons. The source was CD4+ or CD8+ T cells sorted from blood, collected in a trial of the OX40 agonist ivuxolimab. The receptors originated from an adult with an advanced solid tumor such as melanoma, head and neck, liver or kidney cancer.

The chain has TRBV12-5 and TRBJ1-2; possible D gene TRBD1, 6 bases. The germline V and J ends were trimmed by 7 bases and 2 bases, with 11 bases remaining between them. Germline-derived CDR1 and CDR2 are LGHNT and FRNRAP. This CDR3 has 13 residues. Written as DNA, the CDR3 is TGTGCTAGTGCCCTCACAGGGAACTATGGCTACACCTTC. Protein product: CASALTGNYGYTF.

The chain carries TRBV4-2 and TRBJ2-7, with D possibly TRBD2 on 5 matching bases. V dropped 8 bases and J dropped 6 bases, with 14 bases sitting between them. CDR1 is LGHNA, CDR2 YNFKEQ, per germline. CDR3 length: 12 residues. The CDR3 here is CASGGQGGEQYF. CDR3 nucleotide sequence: TGTGCCAGCGGAGGTCAAGGAGGCGAGCAGTACTTC.

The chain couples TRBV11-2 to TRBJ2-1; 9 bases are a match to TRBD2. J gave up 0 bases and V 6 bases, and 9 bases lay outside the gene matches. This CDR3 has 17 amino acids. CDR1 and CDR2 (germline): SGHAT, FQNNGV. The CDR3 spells CASRWGTSPSSYNEQFF. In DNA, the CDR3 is TGTGCCAGCAGGTGGGGGACTAGCCCTAGCTCCTACAATGAGCAGTTCTTC.

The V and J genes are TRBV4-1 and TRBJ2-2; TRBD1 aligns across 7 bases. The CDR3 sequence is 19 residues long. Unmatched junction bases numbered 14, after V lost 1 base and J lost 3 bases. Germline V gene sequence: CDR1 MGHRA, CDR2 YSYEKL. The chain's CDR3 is CASSQGQGGTSMDTGELFF. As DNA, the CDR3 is TGCGCCAGCAGCCAAGGACAGGGTGGCACGAGCATGGACACCGGGGAGCTGTTTTTT.

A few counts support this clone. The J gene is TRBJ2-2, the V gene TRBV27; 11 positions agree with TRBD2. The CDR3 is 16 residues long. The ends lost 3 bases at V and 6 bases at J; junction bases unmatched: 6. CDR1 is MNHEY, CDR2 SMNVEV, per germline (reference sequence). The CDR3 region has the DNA TGTGCCAGCAGTTTTGAGCCGGGACTAGCGGCCGGGGAGCTGTTTTTT. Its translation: CASSFEPGLAAGELFF.

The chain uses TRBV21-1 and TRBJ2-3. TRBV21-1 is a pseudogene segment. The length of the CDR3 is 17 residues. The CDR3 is CASSKAGRTPPTDTQYF. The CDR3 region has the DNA TGTGCCAGCAGCAAAGCCGGTCGGACGCCCCCCACAGATACGCAGTATTTT.

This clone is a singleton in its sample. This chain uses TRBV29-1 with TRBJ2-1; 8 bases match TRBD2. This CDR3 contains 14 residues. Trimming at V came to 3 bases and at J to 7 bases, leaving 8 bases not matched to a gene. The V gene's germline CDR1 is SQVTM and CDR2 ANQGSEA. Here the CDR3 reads CSVDSGGPGNEQFF. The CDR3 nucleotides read TGCAGCGTTGACTCGGGGGGGCCCGGGAATGAGCAGTTCTTC.

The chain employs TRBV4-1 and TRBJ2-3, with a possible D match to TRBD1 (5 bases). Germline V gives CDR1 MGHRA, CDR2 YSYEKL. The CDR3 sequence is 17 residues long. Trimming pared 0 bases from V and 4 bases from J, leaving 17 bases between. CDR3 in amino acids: CASSQDRGFRTSDTQYF. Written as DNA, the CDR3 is TGCGCCAGCAGCCAAGATAGGGGTTTCAGGACCTCAGATACGCAGTATTTT.

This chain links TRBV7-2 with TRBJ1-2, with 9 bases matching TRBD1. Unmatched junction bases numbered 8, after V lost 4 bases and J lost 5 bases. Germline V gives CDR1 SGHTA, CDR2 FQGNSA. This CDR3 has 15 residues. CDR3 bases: TGTGCCAGCAGCTCTGGACAGGGGCAAGGGTATGGCTACACCTTC. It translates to CASSSGQGQGYGYTF.

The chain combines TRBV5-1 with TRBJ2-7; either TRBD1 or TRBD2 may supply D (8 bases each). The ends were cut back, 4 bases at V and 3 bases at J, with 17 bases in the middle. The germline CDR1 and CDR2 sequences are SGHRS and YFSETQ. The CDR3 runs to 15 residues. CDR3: CASSPGGGTGYEQYF. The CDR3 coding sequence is TGCGCCAGCAGCCCCGGCGGGGGGACAGGCTACGAGCAGTACTTC. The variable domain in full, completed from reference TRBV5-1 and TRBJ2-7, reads KAGVTQTPRYLIKTRGQQVTLSCSPISGHRSVSWYQQTPGQGLQFLFEYFSETQRNKGNFPGRFSGRQFSNSRSEMNVSTLELGDSALYLCASSPGGGTGYEQYFGPGTRLTVT.

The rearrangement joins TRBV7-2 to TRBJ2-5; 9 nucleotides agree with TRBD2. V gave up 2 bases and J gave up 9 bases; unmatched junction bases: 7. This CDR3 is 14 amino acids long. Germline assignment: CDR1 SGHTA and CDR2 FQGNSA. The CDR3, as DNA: TGTGCCAGCAGCTTATCAATAGCGGGGGTGGCCCAGTACTTC. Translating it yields CASSLSIAGVAQYF. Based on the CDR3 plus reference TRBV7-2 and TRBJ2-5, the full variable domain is GAGVSQSPSNKVTEKGKDVELRCDPISGHTALYWYRQSLGQGLEFLIYFQGNSAPDKSGLPSDRFSAERTGGSVSTLTIQRTQQEDSAVYLCASSLSIAGVAQYFGPGTRLLVL.

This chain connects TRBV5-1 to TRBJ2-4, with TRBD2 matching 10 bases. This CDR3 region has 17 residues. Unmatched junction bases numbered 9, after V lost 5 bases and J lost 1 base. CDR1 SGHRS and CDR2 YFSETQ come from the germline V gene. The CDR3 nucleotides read TGCGCCAGCAGGGACTCCGGGACTAGCGAGGCCAAAAACATTCAGTACTTC. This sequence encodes CASRDSGTSEAKNIQYF. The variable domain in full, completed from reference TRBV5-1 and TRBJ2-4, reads KAGVTQTPRYLIKTRGQQVTLSCSPISGHRSVSWYQQTPGQGLQFLFEYFSETQRNKGNFPGRFSGRQFSNSRSEMNVSTLELGDSALYLCASRDSGTSEAKNIQYFGAGTRLSVL.

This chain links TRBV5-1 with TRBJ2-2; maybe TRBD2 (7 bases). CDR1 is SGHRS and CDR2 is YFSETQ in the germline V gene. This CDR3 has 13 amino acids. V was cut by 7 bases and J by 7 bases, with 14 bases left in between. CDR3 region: CASSSGGGGELFF. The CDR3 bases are TGCGCCAGCTCATCGGGGGGCGGCGGGGAGCTGTTTTTT.

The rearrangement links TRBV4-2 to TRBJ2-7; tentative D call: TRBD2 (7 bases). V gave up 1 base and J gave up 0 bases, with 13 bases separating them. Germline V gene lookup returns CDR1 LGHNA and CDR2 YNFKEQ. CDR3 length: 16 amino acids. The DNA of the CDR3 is TGTGCCAGCAGCCAAGGGGAGGGGGGGAGCTCCTACGAGCAGTACTTC. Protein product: CASSQGEGGSSYEQYF.

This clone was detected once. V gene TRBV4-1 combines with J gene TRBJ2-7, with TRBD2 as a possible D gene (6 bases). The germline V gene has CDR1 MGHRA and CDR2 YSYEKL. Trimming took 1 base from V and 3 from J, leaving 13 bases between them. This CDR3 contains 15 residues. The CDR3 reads CASSQVEGRDYEQYF. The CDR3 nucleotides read TGCGCCAGCAGCCAAGTGGAGGGCCGGGACTACGAGCAGTACTTC.

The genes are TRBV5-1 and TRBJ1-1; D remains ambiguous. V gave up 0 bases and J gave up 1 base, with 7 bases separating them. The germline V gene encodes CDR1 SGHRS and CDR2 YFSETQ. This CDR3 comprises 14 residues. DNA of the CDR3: TGCGCCAGCAGCTTGGGAGGAAAGAACACTGAAGCTTTCTTT. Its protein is CASSLGGKNTEAFF. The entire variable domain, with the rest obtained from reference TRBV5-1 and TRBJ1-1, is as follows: KAGVTQTPRYLIKTRGQQVTLSCSPISGHRSVSWYQQTPGQGLQFLFEYFSETQRNKGNFPGRFSGRQFSNSRSEMNVSTLELGDSALYLCASSLGGKNTEAFFGQGTRLTVV.

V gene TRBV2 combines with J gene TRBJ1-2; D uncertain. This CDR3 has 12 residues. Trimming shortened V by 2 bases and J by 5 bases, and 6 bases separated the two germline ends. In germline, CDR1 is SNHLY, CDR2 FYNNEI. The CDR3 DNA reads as TGTGCCAGCAGTGAAAGGTCTTATGGCTACACCTTC. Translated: CASSERSYGYTF.

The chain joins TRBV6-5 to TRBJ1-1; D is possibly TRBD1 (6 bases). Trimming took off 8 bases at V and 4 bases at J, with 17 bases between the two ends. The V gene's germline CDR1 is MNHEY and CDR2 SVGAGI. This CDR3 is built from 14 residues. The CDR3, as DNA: TGTGCCAGCTTCCGGGAGGGGGAGATCACTGAAGCTTTCTTT. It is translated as CASFREGEITEAFF.

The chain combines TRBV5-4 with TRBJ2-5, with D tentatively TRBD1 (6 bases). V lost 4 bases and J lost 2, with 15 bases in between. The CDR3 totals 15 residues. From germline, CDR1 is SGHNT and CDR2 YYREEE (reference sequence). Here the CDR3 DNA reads TGTGCCAGCAGCCCCGAGTGGGGGCAACAAGAGACCCAGTACTTC. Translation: CASSPEWGQQETQYF.

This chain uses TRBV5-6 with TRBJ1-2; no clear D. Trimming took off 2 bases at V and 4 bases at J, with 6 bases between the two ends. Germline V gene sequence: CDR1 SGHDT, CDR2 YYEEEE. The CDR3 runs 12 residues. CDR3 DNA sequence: TGTGCCAGCAGCTTTAAGACCTATGGCTACACCTTC. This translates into CASSFKTYGYTF.

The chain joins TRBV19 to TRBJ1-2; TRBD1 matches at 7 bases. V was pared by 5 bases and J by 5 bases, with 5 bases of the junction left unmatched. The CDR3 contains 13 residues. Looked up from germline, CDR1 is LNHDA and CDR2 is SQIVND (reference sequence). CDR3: CASSPKTGYGYTF. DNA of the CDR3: TGTGCCAGTAGTCCGAAGACAGGGTATGGCTACACCTTC.